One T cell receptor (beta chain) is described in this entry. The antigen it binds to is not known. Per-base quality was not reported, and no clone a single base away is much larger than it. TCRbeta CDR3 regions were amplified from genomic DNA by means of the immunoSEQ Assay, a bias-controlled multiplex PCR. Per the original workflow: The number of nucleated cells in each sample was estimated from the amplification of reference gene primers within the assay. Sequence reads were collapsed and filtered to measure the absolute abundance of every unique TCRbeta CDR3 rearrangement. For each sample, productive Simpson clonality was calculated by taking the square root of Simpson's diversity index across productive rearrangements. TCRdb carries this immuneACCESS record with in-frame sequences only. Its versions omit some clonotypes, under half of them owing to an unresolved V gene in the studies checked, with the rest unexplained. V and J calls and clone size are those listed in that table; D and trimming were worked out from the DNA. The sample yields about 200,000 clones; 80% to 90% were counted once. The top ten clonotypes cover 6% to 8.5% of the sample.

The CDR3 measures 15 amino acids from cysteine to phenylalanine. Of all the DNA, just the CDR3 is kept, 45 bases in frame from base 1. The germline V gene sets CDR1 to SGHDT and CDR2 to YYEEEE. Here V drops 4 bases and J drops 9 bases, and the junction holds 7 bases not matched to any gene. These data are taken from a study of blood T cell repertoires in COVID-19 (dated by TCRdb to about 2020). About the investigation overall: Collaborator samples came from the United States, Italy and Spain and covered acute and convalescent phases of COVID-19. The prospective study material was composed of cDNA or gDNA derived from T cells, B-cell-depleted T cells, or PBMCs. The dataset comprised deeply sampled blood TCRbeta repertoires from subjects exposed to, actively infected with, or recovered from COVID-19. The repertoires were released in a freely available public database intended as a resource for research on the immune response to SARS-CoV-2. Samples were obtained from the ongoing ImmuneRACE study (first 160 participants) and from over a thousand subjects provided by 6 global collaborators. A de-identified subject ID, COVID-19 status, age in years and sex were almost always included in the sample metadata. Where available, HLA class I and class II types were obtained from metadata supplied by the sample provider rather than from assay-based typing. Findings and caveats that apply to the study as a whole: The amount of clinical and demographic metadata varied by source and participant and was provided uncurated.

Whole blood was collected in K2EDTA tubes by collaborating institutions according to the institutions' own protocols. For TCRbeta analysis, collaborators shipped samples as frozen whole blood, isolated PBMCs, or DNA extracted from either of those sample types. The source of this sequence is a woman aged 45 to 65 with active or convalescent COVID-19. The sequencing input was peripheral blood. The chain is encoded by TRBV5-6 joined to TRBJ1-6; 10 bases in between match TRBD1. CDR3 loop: CASSRETGGRSPLHF. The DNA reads TGTGCCAGCAGCCGGGAGACAGGGGGCCGTTCACCCCTCCACTTT.